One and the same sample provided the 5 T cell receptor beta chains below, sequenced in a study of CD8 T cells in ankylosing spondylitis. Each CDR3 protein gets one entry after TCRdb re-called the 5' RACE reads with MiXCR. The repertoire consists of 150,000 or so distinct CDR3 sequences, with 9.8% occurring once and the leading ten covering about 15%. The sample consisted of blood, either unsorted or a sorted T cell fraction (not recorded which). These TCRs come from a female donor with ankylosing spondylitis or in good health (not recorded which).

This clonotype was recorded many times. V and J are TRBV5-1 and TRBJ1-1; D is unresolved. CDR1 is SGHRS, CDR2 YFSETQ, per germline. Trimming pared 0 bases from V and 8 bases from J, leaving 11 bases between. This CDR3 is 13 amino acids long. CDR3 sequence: CASSLVVGEEAFF. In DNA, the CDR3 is TGCGCCAGCAGCTTGGTGGTCGGGGAAGAAGCTTTCTTT.

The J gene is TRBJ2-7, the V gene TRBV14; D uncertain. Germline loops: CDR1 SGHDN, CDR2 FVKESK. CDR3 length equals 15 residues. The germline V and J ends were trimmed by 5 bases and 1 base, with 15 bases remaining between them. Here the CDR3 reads CASSFSILGSYEQYF. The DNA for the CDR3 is TGTGCCAGCAGCTTCTCCATTTTGGGGTCCTACGAGCAGTACTTC.

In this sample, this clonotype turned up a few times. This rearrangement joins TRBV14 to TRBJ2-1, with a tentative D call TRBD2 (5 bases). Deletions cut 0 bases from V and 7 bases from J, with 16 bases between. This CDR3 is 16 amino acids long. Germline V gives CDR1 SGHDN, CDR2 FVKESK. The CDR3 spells CASSQDSLALWNEQFF. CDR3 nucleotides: TGTGCCAGCAGCCAAGATAGCCTAGCCCTCTGGAATGAGCAGTTCTTC.

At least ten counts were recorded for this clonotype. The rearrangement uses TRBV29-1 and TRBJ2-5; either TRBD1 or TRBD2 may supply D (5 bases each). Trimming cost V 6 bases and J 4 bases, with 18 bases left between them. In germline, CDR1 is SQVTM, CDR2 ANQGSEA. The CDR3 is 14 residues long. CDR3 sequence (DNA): TGCAGCGTCCGGGACGGAGTTTTGGGAGAGACCCAGTACTTC. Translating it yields CSVRDGVLGETQYF.

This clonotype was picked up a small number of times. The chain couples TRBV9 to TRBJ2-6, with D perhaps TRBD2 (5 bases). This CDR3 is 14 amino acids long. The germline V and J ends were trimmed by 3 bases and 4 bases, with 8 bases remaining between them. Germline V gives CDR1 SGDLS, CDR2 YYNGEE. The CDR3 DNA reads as TGTGCCAGCAGCGCGGGGTGGGGGGCCAACGTCCTGACTTTC. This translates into CASSAGWGANVLTF.